The 17 T cell receptor beta chains below come from one sample, sequenced in a study of OX40 agonist ivuxolimab in advanced cancers. The data were produced by immunoSEQ multiplex PCR, yet TCRdb's version contains in-frame clones alone and is incomplete. Among over 75,000 clones, about 90% were seen once, and the ten largest hold around 1.1%. The specimen comprised CD4+ or CD8+ T cells sorted from blood, sampled in a trial of the OX40 agonist ivuxolimab. These TCRs come from an adult with an advanced solid tumor such as melanoma, head and neck, liver or kidney cancer.

This chain connects TRBV28 to TRBJ2-1; D could derive from TRBD1 or TRBD2 (5 bases each). V gave up 6 bases and J gave up 6 bases, with 24 bases separating them. CDR1 is MDHEN and CDR2 is SYDVKM in the germline V gene. This CDR3 region has 17 residues. The CDR3 loop is CASSPIFRVLRGNEQFF. Here the CDR3 DNA reads TGTGCCAGCAGCCCTATTTTCAGGGTCCTCCGGGGCAATGAGCAGTTCTTC.

The chain joins TRBV5-5 to TRBJ1-5, with D maybe TRBD1 (5 bases). V shed 1 base and J shed 11 bases, with 16 bases lying between them. This CDR3 is built from 14 residues. Germline CDR1 is SGHKS and CDR2 is YYEKEE (reference sequence). The CDR3 nucleotides read TGTGCCAGCAGCTTGCCGGGACTCGGTTTTACCCAGCATTTT. Its translation: CASSLPGLGFTQHF.

This clone was detected only once. The chain employs TRBV18 and TRBJ2-1, with TRBD1 matching 11 bases. Germline V lookup: CDR1 KGHSH, CDR2 LQKENI. The junction had 2 bases not matched to a gene; V was cut back by 0 bases and J by 4 bases. The CDR3 length is 16 residues. The CDR3 spells CASSPPGQGVYNEQFF. CDR3 bases: TGTGCCAGCTCACCACCGGGACAGGGGGTGTACAATGAGCAGTTCTTC.

The V call is TRBV19, the J call TRBJ2-2; 7 bases are shared with TRBD1. CDR3 size: 15 residues. V lost 3 bases and J lost 5; bases outside the gene matches: 6. Germline V CDR1 and CDR2: LNHDA, SQIVND (reference sequence). The DNA for the CDR3 is TGTGCCAGTAGTATCGCGACAGGGCAAACCGGGGAGCTGTTTTTT. Protein: CASSIATGQTGELFF.

The rearrangement joins TRBV28 to TRBJ1-2; no clear D. Trimming removed 3 bases at V and 7 bases at J, with 9 bases between. This CDR3 is 12 amino acids long. Germline CDR1 is MDHEN and CDR2 is SYDVKM. CDR3 in DNA: TGTGCCAGCAGTTTCGTGTCGGCTGGCTACACCTTC. This translates into CASSFVSAGYTF.

This chain links TRBV19 with TRBJ2-1, with 11 bases that match TRBD2. Germline values: CDR1 LNHDA, CDR2 SQIVND (reference sequence). There are 15 residues in the CDR3. V was clipped by 3 bases and J by 5 bases; unmatched bases: 3. Here the CDR3 reads CASSITSGSDNEQFF. In DNA, the CDR3 is TGTGCCAGTAGTATCACTAGCGGGAGTGACAATGAGCAGTTCTTC. Using reference TRBV19 and TRBJ2-1 for the parts outside the CDR3, the full variable domain is DGGITQSPKYLFRKEGQNVTLSCEQNLNHDAMYWYRQDPGQGLRLIYYSQIVNDFQKGDIAEGYSVSREKKESFPLTVTSAQKNPTAFYLCASSITSGSDNEQFFGPGTRLTVL.

The chain joins TRBV30 to TRBJ2-5; TRBD2 agrees at 10 bases. V dropped 1 base and J dropped 2; count of bases not matched to a gene: 7. Germline lookup yields CDR1 GTSNPN and CDR2 SVGIG (reference sequence). This CDR3 is built from 16 residues. The CDR3 DNA follows: TGTGCCTGGAGTGGGCCGACTAGCGGGTCACAAGAGACCCAGTACTTC. Translating it yields CAWSGPTSGSQETQYF.

V is TRBV19 and J is TRBJ2-2; a possible D gene is TRBD1 (6 bases). Trimming pared 5 bases from V and 4 bases from J, leaving 17 bases between. The CDR3 loop spans 16 amino acids. Germline V gives CDR1 LNHDA, CDR2 SQIVND (reference sequence). In nucleotides, the CDR3 is TGTGCCAGTAGTGGGGGTTTGGGGGCCTCCACCGGGGAGCTGTTTTTT. Residues: CASSGGLGASTGELFF.

The chain links TRBV7-8 to TRBJ2-1; 9 positions agree with TRBD2. The CDR3 runs 14 residues. J gave up 3 bases and V 3 bases, and 0 bases lay outside the gene matches. The germline V gene encodes CDR1 SGHVS and CDR2 FQNEAQ. The CDR3 DNA follows: TGTGCCAGCAGCTTTAGCGGGAGCTACAATGAGCAGTTCTTC. It is translated as CASSFSGSYNEQFF.

This clone has just one count. The J gene is TRBJ1-2, the V gene TRBV4-2, with D possibly being TRBD1 (6 bases). CDR1 is LGHNA, CDR2 YNFKEQ, per germline. The V end lost 4 bases, the J end lost 3 bases, and 15 bases lay between the germline ends. This CDR3 is built from 15 residues. The CDR3 nucleotides are TGTGCCAGCAGCCTCGGACTACAGGGAGACTATGGCTACACCTTC. This encodes CASSLGLQGDYGYTF.

Written as DNA, the CDR3 is TGCAGCGTTAGTGACAGTCGTAGCAATCAGCCCCAGCATTTT. Translated, it gives CSVSDSRSNQPQHF. This chain links TRBV29-1 with TRBJ1-5; TRBD1 is a possible D gene (5 bases). In germline, CDR1 is SQVTM, CDR2 ANQGSEA. CDR3 length equals 14 residues. Trimming removed 5 bases at V and 0 bases at J, with 11 bases between.

V and J are TRBV28 and TRBJ1-1; 7 bases align to TRBD1. Germline-derived CDR1 and CDR2 are MDHEN and SYDVKM. The CDR3 length is 13 residues. J lost 7 bases, V lost 4 bases, and 6 bases had no gene match. The CDR3 bases are TGTGCCAGCAGTTCGGGAGGGGGCTTTGAAGCTTTCTTT. Amino acids: CASSSGGGFEAFF.

CDR3 DNA sequence: TGTGCCAGCAGCTTAGGGGGTAGACAGGGCCCTGAAGCTTTCTTT. It specifies CASSLGGRQGPEAFF. This chain joins TRBV7-9 and TRBJ1-1; TRBD1 matches at 7 bases. CDR3 length: 15 residues. In germline, CDR1 is SEHNR, CDR2 FQNEAQ (reference sequence). V shed 1 base and J 6 bases; nucleotides not matched to a gene: 8.

This chain connects TRBV11-2 to TRBJ2-3; maybe TRBD2 (5 bases). Between the trimmed V and J ends, which lost 2 bases and 2 bases, there was a span of 14 bases. Germline V gene data show CDR1 as SGHAT and CDR2 as FQNNGV. This CDR3 region has 16 residues. Here the CDR3 reads CASSLSPAELTDTQYF. The CDR3 bases are TGTGCCAGCAGCTTAAGTCCAGCGGAACTCACAGATACGCAGTATTTT.

The chain couples TRBV4-1 to TRBJ2-5; D remains ambiguous. V lost 4 bases to trimming and J lost 5 bases, with 14 bases between them. The CDR3 has 14 residues. Germline CDR1 MGHRA, CDR2 YSYEKL. The CDR3 is CASSRSAPQETQYF. CDR3 DNA: TGCGCCAGCAGCCGATCAGCGCCGCAGGAGACCCAGTACTTC.

On this clone: A junction end diverges from the germline sequence, so it may reflect a read error. This same CDR3 is encoded by further DNA sequences in the sample. The rearrangement links TRBV7-9 to TRBJ1-4; D unresolved. The CDR3 length is 13 residues. Germline CDR1 is SEHNR and CDR2 is FQNEAQ (reference sequence). CDR3 amino acids: CASSSRTGEKLFF. DNA of the CDR3: TGCGCCAGCAGCTCACGAACGGGGGAAAAACTGTTTTTT.

The rearrangement uses TRBV6-5 and TRBJ1-2; 9 nucleotides align to TRBD1. Looked up from germline, CDR1 is MNHEY and CDR2 is SVGAGI. V shed 5 bases, J shed 8 bases, and the junction held 12 bases outside the gene matches. This CDR3 comprises 15 residues. The CDR3 DNA reads as TGTGCCAGCAGTCGGGGCCGAACAGGGGGCGGGGGCTACACCTTC. Amino acid sequence: CASSRGRTGGGGYTF.